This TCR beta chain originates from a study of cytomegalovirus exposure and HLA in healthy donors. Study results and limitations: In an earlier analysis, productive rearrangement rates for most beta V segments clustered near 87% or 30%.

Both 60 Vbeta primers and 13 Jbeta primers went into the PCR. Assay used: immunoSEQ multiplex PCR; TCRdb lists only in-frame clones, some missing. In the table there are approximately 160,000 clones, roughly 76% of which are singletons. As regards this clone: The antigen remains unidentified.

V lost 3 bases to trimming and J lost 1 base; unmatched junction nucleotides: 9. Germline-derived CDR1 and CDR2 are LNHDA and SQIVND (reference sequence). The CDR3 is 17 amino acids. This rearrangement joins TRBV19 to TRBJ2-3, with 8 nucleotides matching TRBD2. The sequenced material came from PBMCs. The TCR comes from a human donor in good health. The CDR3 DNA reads TGTGCCAGTAGTATCCGGGGCCTAGCGGGTCGCACAGATACGCAGTATTTT. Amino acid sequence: CASSIRGLAGRTDTQYF.